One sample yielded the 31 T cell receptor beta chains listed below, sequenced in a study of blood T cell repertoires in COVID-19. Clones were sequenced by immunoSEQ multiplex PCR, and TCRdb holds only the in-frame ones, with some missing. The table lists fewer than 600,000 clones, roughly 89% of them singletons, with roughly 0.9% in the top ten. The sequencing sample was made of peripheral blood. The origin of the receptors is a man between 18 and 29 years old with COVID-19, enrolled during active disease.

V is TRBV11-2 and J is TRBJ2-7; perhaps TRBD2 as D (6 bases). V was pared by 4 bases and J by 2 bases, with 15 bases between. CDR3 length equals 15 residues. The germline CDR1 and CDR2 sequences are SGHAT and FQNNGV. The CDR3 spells CASSYSGRGAYEQYF. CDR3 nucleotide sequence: TGTGCCAGCAGCTATTCCGGGCGGGGAGCCTACGAGCAGTACTTC.

As DNA, the CDR3 is TGTGCCAGCAGCCCGGGACAGGGCGTAGAGGAGACCCAGTACTTC. Its translation is CASSPGQGVEETQYF. The chain couples TRBV7-9 to TRBJ2-5; the match to TRBD1 covers 9 bases. The V and J ends lost 5 bases and 5 bases, in that order; junction bases with no gene match: 9. CDR1 is SEHNR and CDR2 is FQNEAQ in the germline V gene (reference sequence). The length of the CDR3 is 15 residues.

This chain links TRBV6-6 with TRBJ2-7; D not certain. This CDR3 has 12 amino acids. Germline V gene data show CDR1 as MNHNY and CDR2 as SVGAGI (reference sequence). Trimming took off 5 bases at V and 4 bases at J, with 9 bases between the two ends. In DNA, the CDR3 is TGTGCCAGCAGTCCAGGATCATACGAGCAGTACTTC. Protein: CASSPGSYEQYF.

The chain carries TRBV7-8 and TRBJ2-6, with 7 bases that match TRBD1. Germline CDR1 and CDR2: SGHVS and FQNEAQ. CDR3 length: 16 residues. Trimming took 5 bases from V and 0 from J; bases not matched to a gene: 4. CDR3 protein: CASSRQGFSGANVLTF. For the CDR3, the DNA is TGTGCCAGCAGCCGACAGGGTTTCTCTGGGGCCAACGTCCTGACTTTC.

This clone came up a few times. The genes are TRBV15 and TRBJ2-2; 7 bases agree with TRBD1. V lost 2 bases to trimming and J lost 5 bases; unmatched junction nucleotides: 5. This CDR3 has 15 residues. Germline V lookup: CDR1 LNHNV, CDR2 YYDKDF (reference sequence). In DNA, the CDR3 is TGTGCCACCAGCAGAAGAAACAGGGGAACCGGGGAGCTGTTTTTT. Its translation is CATSRRNRGTGELFF.

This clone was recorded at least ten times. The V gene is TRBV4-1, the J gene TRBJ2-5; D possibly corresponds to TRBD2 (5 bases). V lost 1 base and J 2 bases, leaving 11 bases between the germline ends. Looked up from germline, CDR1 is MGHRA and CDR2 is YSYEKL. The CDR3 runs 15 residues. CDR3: CASSQVGLGQETQYF. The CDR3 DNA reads TGCGCCAGCAGCCAAGTCGGACTGGGTCAAGAGACCCAGTACTTC.

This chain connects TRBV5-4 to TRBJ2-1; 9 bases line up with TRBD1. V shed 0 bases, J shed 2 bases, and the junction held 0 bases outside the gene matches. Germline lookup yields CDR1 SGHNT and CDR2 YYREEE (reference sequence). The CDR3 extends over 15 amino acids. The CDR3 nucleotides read TGTGCCAGCAGCTTGGGGACAGGGGCCTACAATGAGCAGTTCTTC. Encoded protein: CASSLGTGAYNEQFF.

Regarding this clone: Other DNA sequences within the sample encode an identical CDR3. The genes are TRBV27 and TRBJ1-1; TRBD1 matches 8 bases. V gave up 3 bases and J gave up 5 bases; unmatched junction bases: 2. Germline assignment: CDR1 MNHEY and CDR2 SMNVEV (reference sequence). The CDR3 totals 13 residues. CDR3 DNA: TGTGCCAGCAGTTTTACAGGGGGTACTGAAGCTTTCTTT. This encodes CASSFTGGTEAFF.

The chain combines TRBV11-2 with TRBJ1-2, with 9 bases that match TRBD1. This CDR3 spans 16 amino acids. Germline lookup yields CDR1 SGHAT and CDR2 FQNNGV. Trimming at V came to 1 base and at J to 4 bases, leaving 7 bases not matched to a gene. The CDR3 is CASSLVTGGRSYGYTF. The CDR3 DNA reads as TGTGCCAGCAGCTTAGTCACAGGGGGCAGATCCTATGGCTACACCTTC.

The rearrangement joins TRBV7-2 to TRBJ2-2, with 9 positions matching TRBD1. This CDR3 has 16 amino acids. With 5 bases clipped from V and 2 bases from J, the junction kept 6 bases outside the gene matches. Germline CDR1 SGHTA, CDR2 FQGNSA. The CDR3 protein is CASSHPTGGNTGELFF. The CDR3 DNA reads TGTGCCAGCAGCCACCCGACAGGGGGTAACACCGGGGAGCTGTTTTTT. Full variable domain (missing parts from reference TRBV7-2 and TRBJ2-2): GAGVSQSPSNKVTEKGKDVELRCDPISGHTALYWYRQSLGQGLEFLIYFQGNSAPDKSGLPSDRFSAERTGGSVSTLTIQRTQQEDSAVYLCASSHPTGGNTGELFFGEGSRLTVL.

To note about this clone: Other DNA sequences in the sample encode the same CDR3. Here the CDR3 reads CASRDSSYEQYF. DNA for the CDR3: TGTGCCTCCCGGGACTCCTCCTACGAGCAGTACTTC. This chain uses TRBV7-9 with TRBJ2-7, with TRBD2 as a possible D gene (6 bases). V was clipped by 11 bases and J by 0 bases, with 11 bases between them. The CDR3 extends over 12 amino acids. In germline, CDR1 is SEHNR, CDR2 FQNEAQ (reference sequence).

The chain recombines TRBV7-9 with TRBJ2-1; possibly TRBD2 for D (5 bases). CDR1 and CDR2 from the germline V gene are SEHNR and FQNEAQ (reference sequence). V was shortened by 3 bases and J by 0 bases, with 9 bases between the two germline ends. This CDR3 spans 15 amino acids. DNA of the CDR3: TGTGCCAGCAGCTTGGGGAGCAGCTCCTACAATGAGCAGTTCTTC. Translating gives CASSLGSSSYNEQFF.

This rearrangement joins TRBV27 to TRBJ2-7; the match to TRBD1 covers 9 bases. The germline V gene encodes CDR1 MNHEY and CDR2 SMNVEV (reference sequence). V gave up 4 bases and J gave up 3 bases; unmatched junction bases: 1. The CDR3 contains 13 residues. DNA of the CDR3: TGTGCCAGCAGTTGGGGACAGGGCTACGAGCAGTACTTC. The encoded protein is CASSWGQGYEQYF.

The CDR3 region is CASSPEGGHEQYF. For the CDR3, the DNA is TGTGCCAGCAGCCCCGAGGGCGGCCACGAGCAGTACTTC. This chain uses TRBV3-1 (or the pseudogene TRBV3-2) with TRBJ2-7; the D gene is possibly TRBD2 (5 bases). The V and J ends lost 4 bases and 5 bases respectively, with 12 bases between them. This CDR3 is 13 amino acids long. Germline lookup yields CDR1 LGHDT and CDR2 YNNKEL (reference sequence).

CDR3 residues: CASSYTSGVYNEQFF. CDR3 bases: TGTGCCAGCAGCTACACTAGCGGGGTATACAATGAGCAGTTCTTC. The V call is TRBV7-2, the J call TRBJ2-1, with 10 bases lining up with TRBD2. CDR3 length: 15 amino acids. The germline V gene has CDR1 SGHTA and CDR2 FQGNSA. V shed 4 bases and J 4 bases; nucleotides not matched to a gene: 4.

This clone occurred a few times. The CDR3 DNA follows: TGTGCCAGCAGCTTAGGTAACAGAGACAATATGTTTTTT. Its protein is CASSLGNRDNMFF. This chain connects TRBV7-9 to TRBJ1-4; D is ambiguous. This CDR3 comprises 13 residues. The V gene lost 1 base and the J gene lost 15 bases, with 15 bases spanning the gap. The germline gives CDR1 SEHNR, CDR2 FQNEAQ (reference sequence).

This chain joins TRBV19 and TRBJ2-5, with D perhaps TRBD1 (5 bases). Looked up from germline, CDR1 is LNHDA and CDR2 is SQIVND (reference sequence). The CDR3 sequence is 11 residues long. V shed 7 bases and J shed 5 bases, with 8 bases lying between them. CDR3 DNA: TGTGCCAGTACTAAGGGGGAGACCCAGTACTTC. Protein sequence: CASTKGETQYF. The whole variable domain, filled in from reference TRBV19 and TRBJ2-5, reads DGGITQSPKYLFRKEGQNVTLSCEQNLNHDAMYWYRQDPGQGLRLIYYSQIVNDFQKGDIAEGYSVSREKKESFPLTVTSAQKNPTAFYLCASTKGETQYFGPGTRLLVL.

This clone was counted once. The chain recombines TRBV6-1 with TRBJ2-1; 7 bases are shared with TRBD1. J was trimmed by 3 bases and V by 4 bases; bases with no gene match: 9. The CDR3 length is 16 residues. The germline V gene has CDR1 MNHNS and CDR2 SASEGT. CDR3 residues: CASSARDRGVYNEQFF. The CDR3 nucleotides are TGTGCCAGCAGTGCCCGGGACAGAGGAGTCTACAATGAGCAGTTCTTC.

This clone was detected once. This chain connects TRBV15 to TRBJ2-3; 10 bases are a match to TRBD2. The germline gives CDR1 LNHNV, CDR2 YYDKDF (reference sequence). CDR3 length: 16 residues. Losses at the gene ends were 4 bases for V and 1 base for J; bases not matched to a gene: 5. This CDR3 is CATSTQRGGGTDTQYF. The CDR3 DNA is TGTGCCACCAGCACCCAGCGGGGGGGCGGCACAGATACGCAGTATTTT.

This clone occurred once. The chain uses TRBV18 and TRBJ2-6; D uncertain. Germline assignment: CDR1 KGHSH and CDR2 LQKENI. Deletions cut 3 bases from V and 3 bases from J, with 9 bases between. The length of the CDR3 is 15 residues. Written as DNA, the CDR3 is TGTGCCAGCTCACCTTCCGGTGTTGGGGCCAACGTCCTGACTTTC. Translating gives CASSPSGVGANVLTF.

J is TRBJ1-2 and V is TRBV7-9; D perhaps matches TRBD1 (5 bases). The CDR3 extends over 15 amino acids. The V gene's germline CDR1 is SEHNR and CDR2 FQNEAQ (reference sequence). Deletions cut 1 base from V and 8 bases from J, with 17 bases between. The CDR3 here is CASSLDRTGFNGYTF. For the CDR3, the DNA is TGTGCCAGCAGCTTAGACCGTACAGGCTTTAACGGCTACACCTTC.

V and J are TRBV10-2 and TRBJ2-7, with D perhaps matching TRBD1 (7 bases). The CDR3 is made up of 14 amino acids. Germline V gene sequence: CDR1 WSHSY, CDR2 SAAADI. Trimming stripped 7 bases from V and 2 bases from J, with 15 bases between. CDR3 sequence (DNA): TGCGCCAGCAACATAGACAGGGAGGCCTACGAGCAGTACTTC. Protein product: CASNIDREAYEQYF.

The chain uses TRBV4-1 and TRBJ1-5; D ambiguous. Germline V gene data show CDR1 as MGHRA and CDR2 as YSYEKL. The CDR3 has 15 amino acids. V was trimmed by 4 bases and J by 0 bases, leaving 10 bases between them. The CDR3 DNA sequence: TGCGCCAGCAGCCTACTTTCATCTAGCAATCAGCCCCAGCATTTT. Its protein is CASSLLSSSNQPQHF.

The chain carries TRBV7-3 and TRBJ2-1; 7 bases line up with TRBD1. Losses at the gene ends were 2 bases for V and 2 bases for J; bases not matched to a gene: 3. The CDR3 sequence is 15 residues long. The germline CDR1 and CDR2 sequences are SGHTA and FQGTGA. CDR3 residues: CASSLQGVTYNEQFF. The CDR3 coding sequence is TGTGCCAGCAGCTTACAGGGGGTCACCTACAATGAGCAGTTCTTC.

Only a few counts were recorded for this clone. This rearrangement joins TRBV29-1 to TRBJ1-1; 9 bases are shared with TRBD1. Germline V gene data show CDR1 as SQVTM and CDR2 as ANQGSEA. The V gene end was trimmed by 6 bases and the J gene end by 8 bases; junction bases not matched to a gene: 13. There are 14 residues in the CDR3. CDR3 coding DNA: TGCAGCGTAAGATCCGGGACAGGGACATCAGAAGCTTTCTTT. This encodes CSVRSGTGTSEAFF. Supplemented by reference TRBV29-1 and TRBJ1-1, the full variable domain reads SAVISQKPSRDICQRGTSLTIQCQVDSQVTMMFWYRQQPGQSLTLIATANQGSEATYESGFVIDKFPISRPNLTFSTLTVSNMSPEDSSIYLCSVRSGTGTSEAFFGQGTRLTVV.

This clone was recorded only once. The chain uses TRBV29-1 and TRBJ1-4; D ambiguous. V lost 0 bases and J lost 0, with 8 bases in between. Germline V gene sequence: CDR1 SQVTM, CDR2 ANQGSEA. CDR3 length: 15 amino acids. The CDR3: CSVEDTSSTNEKLFF. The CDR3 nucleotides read TGCAGCGTTGAAGACACGAGTTCAACTAATGAAAAACTGTTTTTT.

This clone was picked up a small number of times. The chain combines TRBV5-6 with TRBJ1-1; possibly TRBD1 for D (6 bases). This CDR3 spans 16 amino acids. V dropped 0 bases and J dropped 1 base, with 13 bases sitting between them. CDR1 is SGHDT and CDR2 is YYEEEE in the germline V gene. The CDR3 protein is CASSLEWGRTNTEAFF. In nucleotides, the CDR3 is TGTGCCAGCAGCTTGGAGTGGGGGCGGACGAACACTGAAGCTTTCTTT.

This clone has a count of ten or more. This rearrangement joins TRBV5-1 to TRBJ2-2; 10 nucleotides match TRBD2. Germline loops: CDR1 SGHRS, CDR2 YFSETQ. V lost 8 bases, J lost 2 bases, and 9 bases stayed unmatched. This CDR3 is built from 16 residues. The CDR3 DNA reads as TGCGCCAGTCACGACGGGACTAGCGCTAACACCGGGGAGCTGTTTTTT. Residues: CASHDGTSANTGELFF. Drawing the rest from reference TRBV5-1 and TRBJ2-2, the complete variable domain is KAGVTQTPRYLIKTRGQQVTLSCSPISGHRSVSWYQQTPGQGLQFLFEYFSETQRNKGNFPGRFSGRQFSNSRSEMNVSTLELGDSALYLCASHDGTSANTGELFFGEGSRLTVL.

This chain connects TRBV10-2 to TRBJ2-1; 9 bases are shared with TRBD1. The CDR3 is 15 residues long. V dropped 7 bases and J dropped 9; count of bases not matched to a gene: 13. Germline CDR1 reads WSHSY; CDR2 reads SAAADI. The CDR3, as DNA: TGCGCCAGCACTCATACCGGGACAGGGTTGATTGAGCAGTTCTTC. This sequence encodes CASTHTGTGLIEQFF.

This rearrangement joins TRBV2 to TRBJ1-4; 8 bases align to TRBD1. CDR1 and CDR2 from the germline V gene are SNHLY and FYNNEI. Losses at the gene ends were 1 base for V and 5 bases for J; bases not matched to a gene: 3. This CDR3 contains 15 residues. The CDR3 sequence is CASSEERDRNEKLFF. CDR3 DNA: TGTGCCAGCAGTGAAGAGCGGGACAGGAATGAAAAACTGTTTTTT.

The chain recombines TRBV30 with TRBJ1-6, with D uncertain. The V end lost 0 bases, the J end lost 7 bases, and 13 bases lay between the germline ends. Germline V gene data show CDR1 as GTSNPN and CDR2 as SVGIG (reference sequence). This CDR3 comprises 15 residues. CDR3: CAWSVASEGNSPLHF. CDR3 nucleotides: TGTGCCTGGAGTGTAGCCTCCGAGGGAAATTCACCCCTCCACTTT.